The 10 T cell receptor beta chains in this list originate from one sample, sequenced in a study of blood T cell repertoires in COVID-19. The table came from immunoSEQ multiplex PCR; TCRdb's copy has only in-frame clones and leaves some out. In the table there are 300,000 to 350,000 clones, about 90% of which are singletons. Input material: peripheral blood. Every receptor here comes from a young woman who had recovered from COVID-19.

V is TRBV9 and J is TRBJ2-1, with TRBD2 identical over 10 bases. The CDR3 contains 15 residues. V shed 3 bases, J shed 5 bases, and the junction held 5 bases outside the gene matches. Germline assignment: CDR1 SGDLS and CDR2 YYNGEE. The chain's CDR3 is CASSGLAGEDNEQFF. CDR3 nucleotide sequence: TGTGCCAGCAGCGGCCTAGCGGGAGAGGACAATGAGCAGTTCTTC.

This clone came up once. The rearrangement links TRBV5-6 to TRBJ2-1, with D unclear. CDR3 length: 13 amino acids. V lost 2 bases and J 6 bases, leaving 9 bases between the germline ends. CDR1 is SGHDT, CDR2 YYEEEE, per germline. The CDR3 sequence: CASSFQRFNEQFF. As DNA, the CDR3 is TGTGCCAGCAGCTTCCAACGGTTCAATGAGCAGTTCTTC.

V gene TRBV7-2 combines with J gene TRBJ1-2; weak D call: TRBD1 (6 bases). Trimming shortened V by 5 bases and J by 4 bases, and 20 bases separated the two germline ends. Per germline, CDR1 SGHTA and CDR2 FQGNSA. The CDR3 covers 16 residues. The CDR3 coding sequence is TGTGCCAGCAGCGCACCGAACAGGGTTTCTATCTATGGCTACACCTTC. Its translation is CASSAPNRVSIYGYTF.

This chain joins TRBV7-6 and TRBJ1-6; 9 nucleotides align to TRBD1. The CDR3 covers 15 residues. V shed 5 bases and J 8 bases; nucleotides not matched to a gene: 7. Germline V lookup: CDR1 SGHVS, CDR2 FNYEAQ. CDR3 region: CASSPRTGAHSPLHF. DNA for the CDR3: TGTGCCAGCAGCCCCCGGACAGGGGCCCATTCACCCCTCCACTTT.

The rearrangement uses TRBV5-4 and TRBJ2-3, with TRBD2 matching over 9 bases. This CDR3 region has 17 residues. Trimming took 4 bases from V and 4 from J; bases not matched to a gene: 13. The germline V gene has CDR1 SGHNT and CDR2 YYREEE (reference sequence). The CDR3 loop reads CASSPETSGFLSDTQYF. CDR3 nucleotide sequence: TGTGCCAGCAGCCCTGAGACTAGCGGATTCCTTTCAGATACGCAGTATTTT.

The chain carries TRBV3-1 (or the pseudogene TRBV3-2) and TRBJ2-5; the match to TRBD2 covers 11 bases. The CDR3 length is 15 residues. The germline CDR1 and CDR2 sequences are LGHDT and YNNKEL (reference sequence). After removal of 1 base from V and 4 bases from J, the junction contained 2 bases not matched to a gene. The chain's CDR3 is CASSQGGLAGETQYF. Written as DNA, the CDR3 is TGTGCCAGCAGCCAAGGTGGACTAGCGGGAGAGACCCAGTACTTC.

The DNA for the CDR3 is TGTGCCAGCAGCTTAGGGACTACCCAAGAGACCCAGTACTTC. Protein product: CASSLGTTQETQYF. The chain couples TRBV11-3 to TRBJ2-5; possible D gene TRBD2, 6 bases. Germline V gives CDR1 SGHNT, CDR2 YENEEA. CDR3 length equals 14 residues. The V end was cut by 1 base, the J end by 1 base, with 7 bases between.

CDR3 residues: CASSSGTGGADTQYF. In nucleotides, the CDR3 is TGTGCCAGCAGCTCCGGGACAGGGGGCGCAGATACGCAGTATTTT. The genes are TRBV5-6 and TRBJ2-3, with 12 bases fitting TRBD1. CDR3 size: 15 residues. From germline, CDR1 is SGHDT and CDR2 YYEEEE. The trim removed 3 bases at V and 4 bases at J, leaving 3 bases unmatched.

The rearrangement links TRBV12-3 or TRBV12-4 to TRBJ2-3; the match to TRBD2 covers 7 bases. V was pared by 8 bases and J by 4 bases, with 3 bases of the junction left unmatched. This CDR3 contains 12 residues. CDR3: CASGGEADTQYF. CDR3 sequence (DNA): TGTGCCAGCGGGGGGGAGGCAGATACGCAGTATTTT.

This sequence joins TRBV6-5 and TRBJ2-7, with 7 bases identical to TRBD1. The junction had 7 bases not matched to a gene; V was cut back by 8 bases and J by 0 bases. Germline V gives CDR1 MNHEY, CDR2 SVGAGI. CDR3 length: 14 amino acids. Here the CDR3 reads CASGRDRPSYEQYV. CDR3 bases: TGTGCCAGCGGACGGGACAGACCCTCCTACGAGCAGTACGTC.